These 4 T cell receptor beta chains came from one sample sequenced in a study of blood T cells in healthy people across ages. A sample-barcoded 5' primer and a J-beta primer mix were used in a second PCR of about 6 to 11 cycles. TCRdb reanalysed the 5' RACE reads using MiXCR and keeps one entry per CDR3 protein. The repertoire holds over a million distinct CDR3 sequences, almost 60% seen once, with approximately 7% in the top ten. The sequencing input was blood. The receptors were gathered from a man aged 18 to 29 in good health.

V gene TRBV4-2 combines with J gene TRBJ1-6, with 7 nucleotides matching TRBD1. V gave up 1 base and J gave up 5 bases; unmatched junction bases: 2. Germline V CDR1 and CDR2: LGHNA, YNFKEQ. The CDR3 is 15 amino acids. The CDR3 reads CASSQATGNNSPLHF. The CDR3 DNA reads as TGTGCCAGCAGCCAAGCGACAGGGAATAATTCACCCCTCCACTTT.

J is TRBJ2-3 and V is TRBV6-5; TRBD2 matches 7 bases. V shed 2 bases, J shed 3 bases, and the junction held 5 bases outside the gene matches. Germline V gene sequence: CDR1 MNHEY, CDR2 SVGAGI. The CDR3 spans 15 residues. The CDR3 sequence is CASSYGGDQTDTQYF. In nucleotides, the CDR3 is TGTGCCAGCAGTTACGGGGGGGACCAAACAGATACGCAGTATTTT.

This chain connects TRBV5-1 to TRBJ1-5; no reliable D call. Trimming pared 1 base from V and 5 bases from J, leaving 10 bases between. This CDR3 is 14 amino acids long. The V gene's germline CDR1 is SGHRS and CDR2 YFSETQ. Written as DNA, the CDR3 is TGCGCCAGCAGCTTGCGCCCGCTAGATCAGCCCCAGCATTTT. This gives the protein CASSLRPLDQPQHF. Full variable domain (outside the CDR3, taken from reference TRBV5-1 and TRBJ1-5): KAGVTQTPRYLIKTRGQQVTLSCSPISGHRSVSWYQQTPGQGLQFLFEYFSETQRNKGNFPGRFSGRQFSNSRSEMNVSTLELGDSALYLCASSLRPLDQPQHFGDGTRLSIL.

The sample holds a few counts of this clonotype. The chain employs TRBV20-1 and TRBJ2-7; 7 bases are shared with TRBD1. This CDR3 is 11 amino acids long. V gave up 5 bases and J gave up 6 bases; unmatched junction bases: 4. The germline V gene encodes CDR1 DFQATT and CDR2 SNEGSKA (reference sequence). The CDR3 is CSAPRTGEQYF. The CDR3 DNA sequence: TGCAGTGCTCCTCGGACAGGCGAGCAGTACTTC.